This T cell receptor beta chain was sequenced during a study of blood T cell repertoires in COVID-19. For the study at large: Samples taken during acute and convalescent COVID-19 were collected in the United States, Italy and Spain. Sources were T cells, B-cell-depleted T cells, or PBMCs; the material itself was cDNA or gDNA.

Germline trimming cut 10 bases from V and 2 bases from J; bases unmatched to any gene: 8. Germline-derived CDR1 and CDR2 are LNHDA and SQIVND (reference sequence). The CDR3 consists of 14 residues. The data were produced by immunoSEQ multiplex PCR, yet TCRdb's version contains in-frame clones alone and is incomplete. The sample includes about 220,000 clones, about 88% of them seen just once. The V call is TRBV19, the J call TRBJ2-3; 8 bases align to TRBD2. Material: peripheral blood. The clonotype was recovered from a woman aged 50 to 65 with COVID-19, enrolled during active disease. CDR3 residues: CATRAGGYTDTQYF. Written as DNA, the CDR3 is TGTGCCACGAGGGCGGGGGGTTACACAGATACGCAGTATTTT.